This T cell receptor (beta chain) came from a study of blood T cells in healthy people across ages (dated by TCRdb to the mid-2010s). Describing the broader study: In model experiments, roughly one uniquely barcoded TCR beta cDNA molecule per two T cells was captured by template switching. Age-related changes in TCR beta repertoire diversity were measured in the study by deep sequencing normalized with unique cDNA molecular identifiers. Donors were grouped into four age groups: young (average 16 years), middle-aged (roughly 37), aged (roughly 62) and long-lived (just over 80). To avoid experimental bias, donors of different ages were distributed randomly across sequencing lanes. The study analyzed two additional independent replicas of 1 million unique cDNA reads from the same blood draw for two donors, one aged 18 to 30 and one aged 80 or older. Broader findings and caveats from the paper: Total diversity estimates from one million sequenced T cells were considered lower bounds and underestimates. Conclusive comparison of naive and antigen-experienced compartments was prevented by the profiling of bulk unsorted PBMCs. Donor CMV infection status was unknown, potentially confounding age-related changes in expanded clonotypes. As age increased, observed TCR beta diversity per million T cells dropped in a roughly linear way, and a significant reduction was already evident by age 40. The percentage of naive T cells measured by flow cytometry correlated strongly with observed TCR beta diversity. Compared with the aged group, the long-lived group had more naive CD4+ T cells, fewer expanded clones and increased TCR diversity, a pattern suggesting age selection.

Donors were 39 systemically healthy Caucasian individuals from Russia aged 6 to 90 years. Each donor gave about 9.7 milliliters of peripheral blood, drawn into EDTA-treated Vacutainer tubes. Ficoll-Paque density-gradient centrifugation was used to isolate PBMCs, with at least 7 million obtained per sample. Total RNA was extracted from PBMCs with Trizol reagent, with at least 5.5 micrograms obtained per sample. For every donor, flow cytometry on a PBMC aliquot measured the percentage of naive CD45RAhigh/CD27high T cells. Library construction relied on 5' RACE. Sequenced using an Illumina HiSeq 2500. A second PCR of roughly 7 to 11 cycles was performed with a sample-barcoded 5' primer and a J-beta primer mix. Each TCR beta cDNA molecule received a unique molecular identifier from a template-switch 5' adaptor carrying 12 random nucleotides. Each sample yielded at least 3 million CDR3-containing paired-end reads. First-strand cDNA synthesis was performed from all RNA using the Mint cDNA synthesis kit, with priming by a TRBC-specific oligonucleotide. Following uracil-DNA glycosylase treatment, a first 18-cycle PCR with universal primers M1SS and BC2_uni_R was performed on all cDNA. On the study's bioinformatics: Each sample was normalized by randomly selecting 1 million high-quality reads, each carrying a distinct molecular identifier. Reads with shared molecular identifiers were discarded instead of being binned into consensus sequences. MiTCR, run with a Q25 quality threshold and the strictest error-elimination algorithm, handled CDR3 identification, clonotype clustering and error correction. A nonparametric unseen species model using Euler transformation provided a lower-bound estimate of total TCR beta diversity. TCRdb handled the public reads itself, with Q25 trimming in fastp and clone calling in MiXCR, and kept productive beta chains. Every distinct CDR3 protein forms one entry, paired with its most common genes and DNA. The V and J calls follow TCRdb's processing rather than the paper's. The sample table lists about 1.5 million distinct CDR3 sequences, roughly 45% of them with a count of one. Approximately 7.9% of the sample comes from the top ten.

On this clonotype itself: Which antigen it targets is not known. No much larger clone is present one base from it, and per-base qualities are unavailable.

The sequencing input was blood. This clonotype was sampled from a young woman in good health.

The CDR3 region: CASSDPRYGYTF. The bases are TGTGCCAGCAGTGACCCCCGGTATGGCTACACCTTC. Recombination linked TRBV6-5 to TRBJ1-2; no D segment can be confidently identified. Per the germline V gene, MNHEY is the CDR1 and SVGAGI is the CDR2. The germline ends are 9 bases apart after V is trimmed by 5 bases and J by 5 bases. From cysteine to phenylalanine, the CDR3 is 12 amino acids long. The entry retains the CDR3 DNA only, 36 bases that are in frame from base 1.